These 27 T cell receptor beta chains share one sample of origin, sequenced in a study of blood T cell repertoires in COVID-19. This table comes from immunoSEQ multiplex PCR, and its TCRdb copy is limited to in-frame clones, with some not included. This table holds about 300,000 clones, more than 80% found once. Input material: peripheral blood. These receptors were obtained from a woman aged 25-40 years with COVID-19, enrolled during active disease.

This clone was seen only a few times. V usage is TRBV27 and J usage is TRBJ1-1; 8 bases are shared with TRBD1. CDR1 is MNHEY, CDR2 SMNVEV, per germline (reference sequence). This CDR3 has 13 amino acids. The ends lost 4 bases at V and 5 bases at J; junction bases unmatched: 3. The CDR3 loop is CASSSTGGTEAFF. CDR3 sequence (DNA): TGTGCCAGCAGTTCTACAGGGGGGACTGAAGCTTTCTTT.

About this clone itself: Germline is not matched at one junction end, which may reflect a read error. The rearrangement uses TRBV28 and TRBJ1-1; a weak D match, TRBD1 (6 bases). Germline CDR1 is MDHEN and CDR2 is SYDVKM. The CDR3 sequence is 10 residues long. The CDR3 coding sequence is TGTGCCAGCGGGGACAATAGCTTGAGGTTT. Translated, it gives CASGDNSLRF.

V usage is TRBV19 and J usage is TRBJ1-5; unclear D gene. This CDR3 contains 13 residues. V shed 4 bases and J shed 7 bases, with 11 bases lying between them. The germline V gene has CDR1 LNHDA and CDR2 SQIVND (reference sequence). CDR3 DNA sequence: TGTGCCAGTAGTAGGTCGCGGGAACAGCCCCAGCATTTT. Translation: CASSRSREQPQHF.

The chain is built from TRBV2 and TRBJ1-3; D ambiguous. V was cut by 2 bases and J by 0 bases, with 8 bases left in between. Looked up from germline, CDR1 is SNHLY and CDR2 is FYNNEI. CDR3 length equals 15 residues. CDR3 coding DNA: TGTGCCAGCAGTGAAACACCCTTCTCTGGAAACACCATATATTTT. It specifies CASSETPFSGNTIYF.

This clone has a handful of counts. The chain combines TRBV6-1 with TRBJ2-7; TRBD2 aligns across 9 bases. The ends lost 0 bases at V and 6 bases at J; junction bases unmatched: 6. CDR3 length: 15 amino acids. From germline, CDR1 is MNHNS and CDR2 SASEGT. The CDR3 bases are TGTGCCAGCAGTGAAGCGGCGGGAGGGCCTTCCGAGCAGTACTTC. Amino acids: CASSEAAGGPSEQYF.

This rearrangement joins TRBV5-6 to TRBJ1-3, with 8 bases fitting TRBD1. V shed 2 bases, J shed 0 bases, and the junction held 4 bases outside the gene matches. The germline V gene encodes CDR1 SGHDT and CDR2 YYEEEE. This CDR3 contains 16 residues. DNA of the CDR3: TGTGCCAGCAGCTTAACAGGGGGGTACTCTGGAAACACCATATATTTT. Its translation: CASSLTGGYSGNTIYF.

The chain combines TRBV18 with TRBJ1-2; perhaps TRBD1 as D (6 bases). The length of the CDR3 is 14 residues. Looked up from germline, CDR1 is KGHSH and CDR2 is LQKENI. V dropped 0 bases and J dropped 8 bases, with 13 bases sitting between them. CDR3 loop: CASSPPGHLGGYTF. CDR3 bases: TGTGCCAGCTCACCACCGGGACATTTGGGAGGCTACACCTTC.

The chain links TRBV10-3 to TRBJ1-1; D possibly corresponds to TRBD1 (6 bases). Germline values: CDR1 ENHRY, CDR2 SYGVKD. CDR3 length: 15 residues. Trimming took off 6 bases at V and 1 base at J, with 15 bases between the two ends. The CDR3 protein is CAISTRGHGNTEAFF. CDR3 sequence (DNA): TGTGCCATCAGCACGCGGGGGCACGGGAACACTGAAGCTTTCTTT.

The chain uses TRBV7-9 and TRBJ2-1; the match to TRBD2 covers 11 bases. From germline, CDR1 is SEHNR and CDR2 FQNEAQ (reference sequence). J gave up 8 bases and V 1 base, and 4 bases lay outside the gene matches. CDR3 length equals 15 residues. The CDR3 sequence is CASSLVTSGKDEQFF. CDR3 sequence (DNA): TGTGCCAGCAGCTTAGTGACTAGCGGGAAGGATGAGCAGTTCTTC.

The chain has TRBV7-8 and TRBJ1-2, with a possible D match to TRBD1 (6 bases). Trimming stripped 0 bases from V and 6 bases from J, with 11 bases between. Germline V gene data show CDR1 as SGHVS and CDR2 as FQNEAQ. The CDR3 length is 14 residues. CDR3 coding DNA: TGTGCCAGCAGCTTAGCTGGGCGACAGGATGGCTACACCTTC. This gives the protein CASSLAGRQDGYTF.

The rearrangement links TRBV2 to TRBJ1-4, with a tentative D call TRBD1 (6 bases). V was trimmed by 0 bases and J by 0 bases, leaving 14 bases between them. The CDR3 is 18 amino acids. Germline CDR1 is SNHLY and CDR2 is FYNNEI. The DNA for the CDR3 is TGTGCCAGCAGTGAAGCGGGATGGGGGCCGCCAACTAATGAAAAACTGTTTTTT. It specifies CASSEAGWGPPTNEKLFF. Together with reference TRBV2 and TRBJ1-4, the CDR3 gives the full variable domain: EPEVTQTPSHQVTQMGQEVILRCVPISNHLYFYWYRQILGQKVEFLVSFYNNEISEKSEIFDDQFSVERPDGSNFTLKIRSTKLEDSAMYFCASSEAGWGPPTNEKLFFGSGTQLSVL.

This sequence joins TRBV18 and TRBJ2-7; D call uncertain. With 2 bases removed from V and 1 base from J, the gap between germline ends came to 9 bases. The germline V gene encodes CDR1 KGHSH and CDR2 LQKENI. The CDR3 has 14 residues. The CDR3 DNA is TGTGCCAGCTCACCAGGCAGGATTTCCTACGAGCAGTACTTC. It is translated as CASSPGRISYEQYF.

The rearrangement links TRBV19 to TRBJ1-2, with a weak D call TRBD1 (6 bases). Germline CDR1 LNHDA, CDR2 SQIVND (reference sequence). CDR3 length: 15 amino acids. Trimming took 4 bases from V and 8 from J, leaving 20 bases between them. CDR3 DNA sequence: TGTGCCAGTAGTACGATGTTACGGGGGGCTGTGGGCTACACCTTC. Its translation is CASSTMLRGAVGYTF.

A few counts support this clone. V and J are TRBV15 and TRBJ1-2, with 9 nucleotides matching TRBD1. V shed 3 bases and J 4 bases; nucleotides not matched to a gene: 6. Germline lookup yields CDR1 LNHNV and CDR2 YYDKDF (reference sequence). The CDR3 length is 15 residues. The CDR3 sequence is CATSRGGQGFYGYTF. CDR3 sequence (DNA): TGTGCCACCAGCAGGGGGGGACAGGGTTTCTATGGCTACACCTTC. Supplemented by reference TRBV15 and TRBJ1-2, the full variable domain reads DAMVIQNPRYQVTQFGKPVTLSCSQTLNHNVMYWYQQKSSQAPKLLFHYYDKDFNNEADTPDNFQSRRPNTSFCFLDIRSPGLGDTAMYLCATSRGGQGFYGYTFGSGTRLTVV.

V usage is TRBV28 and J usage is TRBJ1-4; D gene unclear. Germline V gene sequence: CDR1 MDHEN, CDR2 SYDVKM. The CDR3 length is 15 residues. V was trimmed by 3 bases and J by 2 bases, leaving 10 bases between them. The CDR3 nucleotides read TGTGCCAGCAGTTTCTATTTTCGCACTAATGAAAAACTGTTTTTT. Translating gives CASSFYFRTNEKLFF.

This clone was observed once. V usage is TRBV2 and J usage is TRBJ1-4; no clear D gene. V lost 6 bases and J 4 bases, leaving 12 bases between the germline ends. Looked up from germline, CDR1 is SNHLY and CDR2 is FYNNEI. This CDR3 has 14 amino acids. The CDR3 DNA follows: TGTGCCAGCAGGCCGATACGGGGTAATGAAAAACTGTTTTTT. Encoded protein: CASRPIRGNEKLFF.

The rearrangement uses TRBV2 and TRBJ1-5; TRBD1 is a possible D gene (6 bases). Germline V gene sequence: CDR1 SNHLY, CDR2 FYNNEI. This CDR3 is 14 amino acids long. V lost 1 base and J lost 9, with 13 bases in between. This CDR3 reads CASSEVDSPGPQHF. In DNA form, the CDR3 reads TGTGCCAGCAGTGAAGTGGACAGCCCAGGGCCCCAGCATTTT.

The chain employs TRBV28 and TRBJ1-2, with 7 positions matching TRBD1. The ends lost 6 bases at V and 4 bases at J; junction bases unmatched: 5. CDR1 is MDHEN, CDR2 SYDVKM, per germline. The CDR3 consists of 13 residues. The CDR3 nucleotides are TGTGCCAGCAGCCCGGGACAGATCTATGGCTACACCTTC. Its protein product is CASSPGQIYGYTF.

The chain employs TRBV12-3 or TRBV12-4 and TRBJ1-2, with TRBD1 identical over 9 bases. The CDR3 totals 13 residues. With V trimmed by 6 bases and J by 4 bases, 3 bases remained unmatched. CDR3 region: CASRKGQGYGYTF. DNA of the CDR3: TGTGCCAGCAGAAAGGGACAGGGCTATGGCTACACCTTC.

This clone was observed a single time. The rearrangement links TRBV15 to TRBJ2-5, with 10 bases lining up with TRBD1. The germline V gene encodes CDR1 LNHNV and CDR2 YYDKDF (reference sequence). The V and J ends lost 0 bases and 3 bases, in that order; junction bases with no gene match: 1. The CDR3 runs to 15 residues. CDR3 sequence: CATSRETGGEETQYF. CDR3 sequence (DNA): TGTGCCACCAGCAGAGAGACAGGGGGCGAAGAGACCCAGTACTTC.

The CDR3 here is CASSPHHFYKNIQYF. CDR3 bases: TGTGCCAGCAGTCCCCACCACTTCTACAAAAACATTCAGTACTTC. This rearrangement joins TRBV28 to TRBJ2-4; D gene unclear. Germline loops: CDR1 MDHEN, CDR2 SYDVKM. The CDR3 covers 15 residues. The V end was cut by 5 bases, the J end by 3 bases, with 14 bases between.

The chain is built from TRBV10-3 and TRBJ1-2; no clear D. The CDR3 totals 13 residues. The germline CDR1 and CDR2 sequences are ENHRY and SYGVKD. The V gene lost 0 bases and the J gene lost 8 bases, with 10 bases spanning the gap. The CDR3 here is CAISESQSQGYTF. The CDR3 DNA is TGTGCCATCAGTGAGTCACAGAGTCAGGGCTACACCTTC.

The chain employs TRBV7-9 and TRBJ2-3; no clear D gene. The CDR3 runs 13 residues. V lost 5 bases, J lost 1 base, and 7 bases lay in between. The germline V gene encodes CDR1 SEHNR and CDR2 FQNEAQ (reference sequence). The DNA for the CDR3 is TGTGCCAGCAGCCCGGTCGGCACAGATACGCAGTATTTT. This encodes CASSPVGTDTQYF.

J is TRBJ2-3 and V is TRBV15; 7 bases map to TRBD1. The CDR3 has 15 residues. With 2 bases clipped from V and 1 base from J, the junction kept 3 bases outside the gene matches. CDR1 is LNHNV, CDR2 YYDKDF, per germline (reference sequence). Here the CDR3 reads CATSRNRGGTDTQYF. The CDR3 bases are TGTGCCACCAGCAGAAACAGGGGAGGCACAGATACGCAGTATTTT.

This chain links TRBV4-1 with TRBJ2-1, with TRBD2 as a possible D gene (5 bases). Trimming removed 1 base from V and 4 bases from J, with 11 bases in between. This CDR3 comprises 15 residues. Germline lookup yields CDR1 MGHRA and CDR2 YSYEKL. CDR3 in amino acids: CASSQGELGYNEQFF. CDR3 sequence (DNA): TGCGCCAGCAGCCAAGGGGAGCTAGGATACAATGAGCAGTTCTTC.

The rearrangement joins TRBV24-1 to TRBJ1-5; D perhaps matches TRBD1 (5 bases). V was shortened by 3 bases and J by 3 bases, with 8 bases between the two germline ends. The CDR3 runs to 14 residues. Germline assignment: CDR1 KGHDR and CDR2 SFDVKD. The CDR3 DNA is TGTGCCACCAGTGATGACAGCCTCAATCAGCCCCAGCATTTT. Translating it yields CATSDDSLNQPQHF.

The genes are TRBV28 and TRBJ2-6; tentative D call: TRBD2 (5 bases). The CDR3 has 17 amino acids. CDR1 is MDHEN and CDR2 is SYDVKM in the germline V gene. V shed 7 bases and J shed 1 base, with 17 bases lying between them. The CDR3: CASTPSGSGSGANVLTF. CDR3 in DNA: TGTGCCAGCACTCCTTCGGGGTCTGGGTCTGGGGCCAACGTCCTGACTTTC.